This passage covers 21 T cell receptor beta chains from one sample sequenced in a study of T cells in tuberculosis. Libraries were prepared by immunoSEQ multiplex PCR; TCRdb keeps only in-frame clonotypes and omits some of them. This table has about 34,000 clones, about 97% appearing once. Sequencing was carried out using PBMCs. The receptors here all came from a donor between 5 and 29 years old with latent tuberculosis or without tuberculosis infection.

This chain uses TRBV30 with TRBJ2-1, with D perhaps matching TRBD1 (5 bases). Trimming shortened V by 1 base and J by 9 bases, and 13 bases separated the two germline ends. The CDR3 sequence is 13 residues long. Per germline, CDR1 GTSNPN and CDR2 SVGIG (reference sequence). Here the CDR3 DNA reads TGTGCCTGGAGTGATCAGGGCTTCGGTGAGCAGTTCTTC. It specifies CAWSDQGFGEQFF.

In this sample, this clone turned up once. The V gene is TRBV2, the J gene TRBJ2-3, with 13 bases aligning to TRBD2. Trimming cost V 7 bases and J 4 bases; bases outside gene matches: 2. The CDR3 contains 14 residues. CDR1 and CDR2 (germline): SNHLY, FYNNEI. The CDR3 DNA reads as TGTGCCAGCAAGACTAGCGGGGGGTCAGATACGCAGTATTTT. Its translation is CASKTSGGSDTQYF. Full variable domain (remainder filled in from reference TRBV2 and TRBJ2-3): EPEVTQTPSHQVTQMGQEVILRCVPISNHLYFYWYRQILGQKVEFLVSFYNNEISEKSEIFDDQFSVERPDGSNFTLKIRSTKLEDSAMYFCASKTSGGSDTQYFGPGTRLTVL.

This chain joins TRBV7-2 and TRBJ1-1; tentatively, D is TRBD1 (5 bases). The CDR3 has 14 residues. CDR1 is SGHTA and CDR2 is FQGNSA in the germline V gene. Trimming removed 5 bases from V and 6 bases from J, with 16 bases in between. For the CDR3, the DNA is TGTGCCAGCAGCCGGGACTCACAGCTGGCTGAAGCTTTCTTT. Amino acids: CASSRDSQLAEAFF. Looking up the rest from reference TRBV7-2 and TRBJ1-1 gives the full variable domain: GAGVSQSPSNKVTEKGKDVELRCDPISGHTALYWYRQSLGQGLEFLIYFQGNSAPDKSGLPSDRFSAERTGGSVSTLTIQRTQQEDSAVYLCASSRDSQLAEAFFGQGTRLTVV.

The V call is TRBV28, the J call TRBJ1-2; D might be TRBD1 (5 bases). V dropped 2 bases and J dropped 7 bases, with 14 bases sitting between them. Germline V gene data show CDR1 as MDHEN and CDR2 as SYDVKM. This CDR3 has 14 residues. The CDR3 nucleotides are TGTGCCAGCAGTTTAGGGCGGAGGGGACGTGGCTACACCTTC. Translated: CASSLGRRGRGYTF.

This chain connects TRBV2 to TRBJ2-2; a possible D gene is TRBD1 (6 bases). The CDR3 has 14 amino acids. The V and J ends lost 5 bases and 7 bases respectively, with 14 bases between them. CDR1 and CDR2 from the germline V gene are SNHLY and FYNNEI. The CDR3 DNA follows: TGTGCCAGCAGTAGATACATACAGGGCGGGGAGCTGTTTTTT. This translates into CASSRYIQGGELFF.

CDR3 protein: CASSLTPPGTGTDTQYF. DNA of the CDR3: TGTGCCAGCAGCTTAACCCCTCCGGGGACAGGCACAGATACGCAGTATTTT. The chain employs TRBV11-2 and TRBJ2-3; TRBD1 matches 7 bases. Germline V lookup: CDR1 SGHAT, CDR2 FQNNGV. Trimming at V came to 2 bases and at J to 1 base, leaving 9 bases not matched to a gene. This CDR3 comprises 17 residues. Full variable domain (outside the CDR3, taken from reference TRBV11-2 and TRBJ2-3): EAGVAQSPRYKIIEKRQSVAFWCNPISGHATLYWYQQILGQGPKLLIQFQNNGVVDDSQLPKDRFSAERLKGVDSTLKIQPAKLEDSAVYLCASSLTPPGTGTDTQYFGPGTRLTVL.

The CDR3 region is CASRRHKSVYGYTF. CDR3 coding DNA: TGTGCCAGCAGAAGACACAAGTCTGTCTATGGCTACACCTTC. The V gene is TRBV28, the J gene TRBJ1-2; D is unclear. The ends were cut back, 6 bases at V and 4 bases at J, with 15 bases in the middle. This CDR3 region has 14 residues. CDR1 and CDR2 (germline): MDHEN, SYDVKM.

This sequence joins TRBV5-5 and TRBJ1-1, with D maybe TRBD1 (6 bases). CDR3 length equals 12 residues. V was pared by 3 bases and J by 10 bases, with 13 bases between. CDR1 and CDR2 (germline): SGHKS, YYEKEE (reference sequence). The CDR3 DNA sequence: TGTGCCAGCAGCTATTACAGGGATCGAGCTTTCTTT. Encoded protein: CASSYYRDRAFF.

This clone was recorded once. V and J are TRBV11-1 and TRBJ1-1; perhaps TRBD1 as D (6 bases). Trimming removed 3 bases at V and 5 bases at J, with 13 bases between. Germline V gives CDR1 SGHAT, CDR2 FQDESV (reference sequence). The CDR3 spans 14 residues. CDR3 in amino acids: CASSFSGRGTEAFF. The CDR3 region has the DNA TGTGCCAGCAGCTTCTCAGGGAGGGGGACTGAAGCTTTCTTT.

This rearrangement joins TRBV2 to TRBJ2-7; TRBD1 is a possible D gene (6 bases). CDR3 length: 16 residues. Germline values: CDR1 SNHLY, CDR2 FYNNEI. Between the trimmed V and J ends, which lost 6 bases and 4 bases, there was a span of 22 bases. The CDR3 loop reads CASSPQGSPNSYEQYF. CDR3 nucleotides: TGTGCCAGCAGCCCCCAGGGGTCCCCTAACTCATACGAGCAGTACTTC.

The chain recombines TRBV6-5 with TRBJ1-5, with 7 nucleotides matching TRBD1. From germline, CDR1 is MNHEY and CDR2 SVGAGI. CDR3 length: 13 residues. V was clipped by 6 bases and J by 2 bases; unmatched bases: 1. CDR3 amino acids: CASSTGGNQPQHF. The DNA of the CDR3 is TGTGCCAGCAGCACAGGGGGCAATCAGCCCCAGCATTTT.

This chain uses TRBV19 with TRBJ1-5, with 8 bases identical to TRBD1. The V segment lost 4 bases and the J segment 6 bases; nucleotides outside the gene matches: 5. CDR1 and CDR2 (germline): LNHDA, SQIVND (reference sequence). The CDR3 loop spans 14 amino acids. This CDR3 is CASSTGQGFQPQHF. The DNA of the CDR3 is TGTGCCAGTAGTACAGGACAGGGCTTTCAGCCCCAGCATTTT.

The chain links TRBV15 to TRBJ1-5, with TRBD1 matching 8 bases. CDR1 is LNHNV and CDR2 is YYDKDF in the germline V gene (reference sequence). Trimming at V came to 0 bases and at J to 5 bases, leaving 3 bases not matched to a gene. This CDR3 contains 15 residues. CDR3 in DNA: TGTGCCACCAGCAGAGATCCAGGGGGCGATCAGCCCCAGCATTTT. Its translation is CATSRDPGGDQPQHF.

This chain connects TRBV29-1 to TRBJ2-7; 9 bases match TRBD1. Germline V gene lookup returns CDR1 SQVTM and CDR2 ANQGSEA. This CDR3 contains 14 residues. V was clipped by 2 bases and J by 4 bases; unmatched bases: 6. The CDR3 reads CSVELGQGGYEQYF. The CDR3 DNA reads TGCAGCGTTGAACTGGGACAGGGTGGATACGAGCAGTACTTC.

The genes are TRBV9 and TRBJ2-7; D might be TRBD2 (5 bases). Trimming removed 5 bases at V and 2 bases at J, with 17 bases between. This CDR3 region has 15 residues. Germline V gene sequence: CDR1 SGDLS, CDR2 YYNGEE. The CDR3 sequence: CASSALAGGPYEQYF. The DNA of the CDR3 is TGTGCCAGCAGTGCCCTCGCGGGCGGCCCCTACGAGCAGTACTTC.

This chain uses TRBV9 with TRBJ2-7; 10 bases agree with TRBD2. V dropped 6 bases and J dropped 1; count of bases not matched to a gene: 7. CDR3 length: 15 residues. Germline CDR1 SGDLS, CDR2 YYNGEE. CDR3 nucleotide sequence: TGTGCCAGCAATCCTAGCGGGAGCCCTTCCTACGAGCAGTACTTC. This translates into CASNPSGSPSYEQYF.

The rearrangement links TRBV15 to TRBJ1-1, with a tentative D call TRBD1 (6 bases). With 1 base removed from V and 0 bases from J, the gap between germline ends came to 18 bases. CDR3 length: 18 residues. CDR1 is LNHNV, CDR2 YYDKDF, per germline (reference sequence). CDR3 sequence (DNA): TGTGCCACCAGCAGAGGAGCCAGTAACAGGGACATGAACACTGAAGCTTTCTTT. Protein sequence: CATSRGASNRDMNTEAFF.

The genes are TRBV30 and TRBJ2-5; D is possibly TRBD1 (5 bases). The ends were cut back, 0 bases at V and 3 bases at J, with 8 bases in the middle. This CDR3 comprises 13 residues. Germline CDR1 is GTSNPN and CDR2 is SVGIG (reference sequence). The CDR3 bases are TGTGCCTGGAGTGTAGACAGAAAAGAGACCCAGTACTTC. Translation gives CAWSVDRKETQYF.

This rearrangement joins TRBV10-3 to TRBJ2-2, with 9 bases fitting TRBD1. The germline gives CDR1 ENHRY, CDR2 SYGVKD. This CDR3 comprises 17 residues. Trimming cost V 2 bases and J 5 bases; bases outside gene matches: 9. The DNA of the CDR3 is TGTGCCATCAGTGAGACTACAGGGGGCATAGGAACCGGGGAGCTGTTTTTT. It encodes CAISETTGGIGTGELFF.

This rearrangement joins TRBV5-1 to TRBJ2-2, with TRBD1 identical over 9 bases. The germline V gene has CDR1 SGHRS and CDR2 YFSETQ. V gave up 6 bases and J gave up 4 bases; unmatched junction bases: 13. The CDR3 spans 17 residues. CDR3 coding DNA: TGCGCCAGCACTGTGGGACAGGGAATAGTGATCACCGGGGAGCTGTTTTTT. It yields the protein CASTVGQGIVITGELFF. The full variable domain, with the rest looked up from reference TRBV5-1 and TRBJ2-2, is KAGVTQTPRYLIKTRGQQVTLSCSPISGHRSVSWYQQTPGQGLQFLFEYFSETQRNKGNFPGRFSGRQFSNSRSEMNVSTLELGDSALYLCASTVGQGIVITGELFFGEGSRLTVL.

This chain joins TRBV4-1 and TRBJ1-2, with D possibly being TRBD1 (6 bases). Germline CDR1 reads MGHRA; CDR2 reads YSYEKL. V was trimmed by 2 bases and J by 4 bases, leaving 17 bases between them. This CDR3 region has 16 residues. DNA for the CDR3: TGCGCCAGCAGCCAACTTCCCTGGACAGAAACCTATGGCTACACCTTC. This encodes CASSQLPWTETYGYTF.